This entry concerns a single TCR beta chain. Trimming pared 7 bases from V and 3 bases from J, leaving 13 bases between. The length of the CDR3 is 13 residues. CDR1 LNHDA and CDR2 SQIVND come from the germline V gene (reference sequence). Sequencing was performed with immunoSEQ multiplex PCR; in TCRdb, only in-frame clones are kept and a portion is missing. The data show roughly 50,000 clones, 85% to 95% seen once. The data belong to a study of T cell changes during pregnancy in multiple sclerosis. The clonotype was recovered from a female donor with multiple sclerosis, enrolled in a pregnancy study. The V gene is TRBV19, the J gene TRBJ2-7; D not resolved. The sequencing here drew on CD4+ T cells from peripheral blood mononuclear cells, taken in the third trimester of pregnancy. Here the CDR3 reads CASTSSPGYEQYF. In DNA, the CDR3 is TGTGCCAGTACCTCATCCCCCGGCTACGAGCAGTACTTC.